The clone carrying this T cell receptor (beta chain) was counted ten times or more. Its cognate antigen is unknown. Method: immunoSEQ multiplex PCR; TCRdb's copy keeps in-frame clones and lacks some. The specimen gives 20,000 to 25,000 clones without singletons; the ten biggest hold around 7%. The sample comes from a study of T cells after posttransplantation cyclophosphamide. This related bone marrow graft donor gave peripheral blood on the day of marrow donation. General study results and limits: After PTCy, TRB diversity resembled that of CNI/methotrexate controls.

This sequence originates from a woman aged 55-69 years in good health, CMV-negative, and a related stem cell transplant donor. Sequenced material: PBMCs.

CDR3 sequence: CASSLTGFQGEQYF. The CDR3 DNA follows: TGTGCCAGCAGTTTGACAGGGTTTCAGGGCGAGCAGTACTTC. This chain connects TRBV28 to TRBJ2-7, with 7 bases that match TRBD1. The germline CDR1 and CDR2 sequences are MDHEN and SYDVKM. CDR3 length: 14 amino acids. With V trimmed by 3 bases and J by 6 bases, 8 bases remained unmatched.